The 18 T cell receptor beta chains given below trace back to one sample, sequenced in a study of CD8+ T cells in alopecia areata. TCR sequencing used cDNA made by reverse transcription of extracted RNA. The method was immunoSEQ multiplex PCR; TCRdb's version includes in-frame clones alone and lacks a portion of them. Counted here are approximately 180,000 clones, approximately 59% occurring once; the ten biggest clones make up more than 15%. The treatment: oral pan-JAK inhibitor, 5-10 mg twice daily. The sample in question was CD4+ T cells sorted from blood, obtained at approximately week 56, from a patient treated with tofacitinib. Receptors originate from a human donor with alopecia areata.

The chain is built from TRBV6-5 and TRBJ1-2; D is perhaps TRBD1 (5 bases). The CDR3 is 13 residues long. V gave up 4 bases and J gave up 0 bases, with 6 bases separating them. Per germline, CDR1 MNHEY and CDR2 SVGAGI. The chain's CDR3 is CASSSGSNYGYTF. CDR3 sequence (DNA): TGTGCCAGCAGTTCAGGGTCTAACTATGGCTACACCTTC.

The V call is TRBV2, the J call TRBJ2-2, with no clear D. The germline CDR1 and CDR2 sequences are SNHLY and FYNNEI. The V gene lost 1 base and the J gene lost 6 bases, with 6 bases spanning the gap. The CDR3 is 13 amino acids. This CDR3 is CASSEGRAGELFF. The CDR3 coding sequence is TGTGCCAGCAGTGAAGGTCGCGCCGGGGAGCTGTTTTTT.

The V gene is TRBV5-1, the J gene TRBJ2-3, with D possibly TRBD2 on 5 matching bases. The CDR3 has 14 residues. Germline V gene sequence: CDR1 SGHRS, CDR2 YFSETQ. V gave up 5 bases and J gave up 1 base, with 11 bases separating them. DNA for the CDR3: TGCGCCAGCAGAAAGGGAGAAGGCACAGATACGCAGTATTTT. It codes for CASRKGEGTDTQYF.

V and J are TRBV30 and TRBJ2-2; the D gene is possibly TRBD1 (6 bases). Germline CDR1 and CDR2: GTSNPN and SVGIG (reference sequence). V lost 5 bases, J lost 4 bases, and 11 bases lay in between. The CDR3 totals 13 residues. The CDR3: CAWRGQRTGELFF. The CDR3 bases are TGTGCCTGGCGAGGACAGCGCACCGGGGAGCTGTTTTTT.

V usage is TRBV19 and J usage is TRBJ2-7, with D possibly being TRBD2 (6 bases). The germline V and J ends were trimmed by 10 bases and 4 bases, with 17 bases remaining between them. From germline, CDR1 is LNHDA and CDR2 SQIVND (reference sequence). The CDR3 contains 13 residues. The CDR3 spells CAIIPGTSYEQYF. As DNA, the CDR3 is TGTGCCATCATCCCCGGGACTTCTTACGAGCAGTACTTC. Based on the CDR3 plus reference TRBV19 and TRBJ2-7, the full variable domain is DGGITQSPKYLFRKEGQNVTLSCEQNLNHDAMYWYRQDPGQGLRLIYYSQIVNDFQKGDIAEGYSVSREKKESFPLTVTSAQKNPTAFYLCAIIPGTSYEQYFGPGTRLTVT.

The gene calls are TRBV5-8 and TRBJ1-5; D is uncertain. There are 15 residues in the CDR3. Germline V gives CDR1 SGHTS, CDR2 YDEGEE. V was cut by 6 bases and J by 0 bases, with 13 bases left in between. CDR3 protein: CASTRPGGSNQPQHF. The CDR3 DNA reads TGTGCCAGCACCCGACCCGGAGGTAGCAATCAGCCCCAGCATTTT.

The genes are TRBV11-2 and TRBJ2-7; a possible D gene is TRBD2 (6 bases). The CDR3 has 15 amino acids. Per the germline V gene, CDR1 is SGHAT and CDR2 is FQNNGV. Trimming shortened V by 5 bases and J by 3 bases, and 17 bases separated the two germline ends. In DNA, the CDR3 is TGTGCCAGCAGCCCCGTCAGGAGGGCTCTCTACGAGCAGTACTTC. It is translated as CASSPVRRALYEQYF.

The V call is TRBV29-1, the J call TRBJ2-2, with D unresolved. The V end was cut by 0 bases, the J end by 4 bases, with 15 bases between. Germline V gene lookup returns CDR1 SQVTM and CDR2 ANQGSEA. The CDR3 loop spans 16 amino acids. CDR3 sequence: CSVEDRAGRSTGELFF. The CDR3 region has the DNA TGCAGCGTTGAAGATCGGGCCGGCCGGAGCACCGGGGAGCTGTTTTTT.

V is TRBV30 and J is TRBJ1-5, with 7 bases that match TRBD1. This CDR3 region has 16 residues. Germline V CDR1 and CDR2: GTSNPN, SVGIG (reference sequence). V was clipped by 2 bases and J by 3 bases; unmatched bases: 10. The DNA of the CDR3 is TGTGCCTGGAGTCCTCCCGGGGACAGTCTCAATCAGCCCCAGCATTTT. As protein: CAWSPPGDSLNQPQHF.

The CDR3 sequence: CAIAQGRNYGYTF. In nucleotides, the CDR3 is TGTGCCATCGCACAGGGACGGAACTATGGCTACACCTTC. J is TRBJ1-2 and V is TRBV6-5, with D perhaps matching TRBD1 (6 bases). This CDR3 comprises 13 residues. CDR1 and CDR2 from the germline V gene are MNHEY and SVGAGI. V was pared by 10 bases and J by 2 bases, with 14 bases between.

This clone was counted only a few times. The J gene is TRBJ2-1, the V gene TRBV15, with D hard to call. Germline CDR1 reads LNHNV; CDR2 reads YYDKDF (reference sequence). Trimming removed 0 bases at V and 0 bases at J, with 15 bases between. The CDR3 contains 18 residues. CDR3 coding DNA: TGTGCCACCAGCAGAGATCTGTCAGACCTGAGCTCCTACAATGAGCAGTTCTTC. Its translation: CATSRDLSDLSSYNEQFF.

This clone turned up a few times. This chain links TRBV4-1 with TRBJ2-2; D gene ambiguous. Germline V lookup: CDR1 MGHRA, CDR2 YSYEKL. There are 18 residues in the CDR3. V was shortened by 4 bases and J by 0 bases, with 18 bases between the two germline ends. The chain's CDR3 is CASSRALSTDANTGELFF. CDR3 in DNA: TGCGCCAGCAGCCGGGCGCTCTCTACGGACGCGAACACCGGGGAGCTGTTTTTT.

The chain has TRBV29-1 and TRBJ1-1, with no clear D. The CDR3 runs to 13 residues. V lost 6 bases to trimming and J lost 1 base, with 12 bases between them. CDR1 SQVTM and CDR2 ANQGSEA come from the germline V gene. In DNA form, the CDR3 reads TGCAGCGTGCAAGGACGGACGAACACTGAAGCTTTCTTT. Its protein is CSVQGRTNTEAFF.

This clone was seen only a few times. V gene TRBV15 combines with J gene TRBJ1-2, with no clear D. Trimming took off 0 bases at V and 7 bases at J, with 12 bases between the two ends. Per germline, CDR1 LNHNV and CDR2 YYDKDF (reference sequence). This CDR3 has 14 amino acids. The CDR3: CATSRDHRVSGYTF. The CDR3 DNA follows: TGTGCCACCAGCAGAGATCACCGGGTTTCTGGCTACACCTTC.

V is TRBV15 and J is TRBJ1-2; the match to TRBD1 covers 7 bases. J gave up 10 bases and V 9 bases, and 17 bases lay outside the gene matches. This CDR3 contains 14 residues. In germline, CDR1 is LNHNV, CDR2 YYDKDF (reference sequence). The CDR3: CATQHGQAIDFYTF. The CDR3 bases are TGTGCCACTCAGCATGGACAGGCCATAGATTTCTACACCTTC.

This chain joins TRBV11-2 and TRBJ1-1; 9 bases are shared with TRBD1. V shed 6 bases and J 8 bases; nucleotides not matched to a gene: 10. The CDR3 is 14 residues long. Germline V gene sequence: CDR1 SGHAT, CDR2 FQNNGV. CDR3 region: CASRSLRDRVEAFF. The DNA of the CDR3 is TGTGCCAGCAGATCCCTAAGGGACAGGGTGGAAGCTTTCTTT.

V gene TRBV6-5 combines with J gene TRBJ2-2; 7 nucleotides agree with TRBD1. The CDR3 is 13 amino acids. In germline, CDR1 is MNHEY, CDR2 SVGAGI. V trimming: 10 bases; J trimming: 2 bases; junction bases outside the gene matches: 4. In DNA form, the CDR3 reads TGTGCCACCCGACAGGGAAACACCGGGGAGCTGTTTTTT. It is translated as CATRQGNTGELFF.

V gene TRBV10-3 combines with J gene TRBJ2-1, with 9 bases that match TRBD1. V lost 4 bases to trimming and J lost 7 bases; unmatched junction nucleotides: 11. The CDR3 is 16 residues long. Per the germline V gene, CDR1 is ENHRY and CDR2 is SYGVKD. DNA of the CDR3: TGTGCCATCAGTGTAACACCGGGACAGGGTACGAATGAGCAGTTCTTC. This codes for CAISVTPGQGTNEQFF.